The 17 T cell receptor beta chains below all came from one sample that was sequenced in a study of cytomegalovirus exposure and HLA in healthy donors. Amplification used 60 Vbeta primers and 13 Jbeta primers. Clones were read by immunoSEQ multiplex PCR, and TCRdb kept only the in-frame ones, dropping some. Among about 160,000 clones, about 80% were seen once, and the ten largest hold roughly 5%. Sequencing was done on a sample of PBMCs. Every receptor here comes from a man aged 25 to 40 in good health and CMV-seronegative.

The chain couples TRBV10-1 to TRBJ1-1; 9 positions agree with TRBD1. Losses at the gene ends were 6 bases for V and 11 bases for J; bases not matched to a gene: 19. CDR3 size: 16 residues. Germline-derived CDR1 and CDR2 are WNHNN and SYGVQD (reference sequence). For the CDR3, the DNA is TGCGCCAGCAGCCCAGGAGGGGACAGGGATATGTTGGGGGCTTTCTTT. The encoded protein is CASSPGGDRDMLGAFF.

V and J are TRBV7-9 and TRBJ2-1; the D is unclear. CDR1 and CDR2 from the germline V gene are SEHNR and FQNEAQ (reference sequence). Trimming shortened V by 3 bases and J by 7 bases, and 4 bases separated the two germline ends. The CDR3 totals 11 residues. The CDR3 loop is CASSLSNEQFF. The CDR3 coding sequence is TGTGCCAGCAGCTTGAGTAATGAGCAGTTCTTC.

In the case of this clone: The same CDR3 arises from other DNA sequences in this sample as well. The chain combines TRBV7-9 with TRBJ2-2; TRBD2 might be the D (7 bases). CDR1 is SEHNR, CDR2 FQNEAQ, per germline (reference sequence). The V end lost 2 bases, the J end lost 5 bases, and 21 bases lay between the germline ends. The CDR3 has 18 amino acids. CDR3 sequence: CASSLNKRGGQLTGELFF. The CDR3 DNA reads TGTGCCAGCAGCTTAAATAAAAGGGGGGGGCAATTGACCGGGGAGCTGTTTTTT.

The CDR3, as DNA: TGTGCCAGCTCACCAGGCACACTCCGGGAAGATACGCAGTATTTT. It specifies CASSPGTLREDTQYF. This chain connects TRBV18 to TRBJ2-3; D is perhaps TRBD2 (5 bases). This CDR3 contains 15 residues. V shed 2 bases and J shed 5 bases, with 14 bases lying between them. CDR1 and CDR2 from the germline V gene are KGHSH and LQKENI.

The CDR3 is CASSSRDRRGTIYF. In DNA, the CDR3 is TGTGCCAGCAGTTCCCGGGACAGGAGAGGTACCATATATTTT. V and J are TRBV28 and TRBJ1-3; 8 nucleotides align to TRBD1. From germline, CDR1 is MDHEN and CDR2 SYDVKM. This CDR3 contains 14 residues. After removal of 4 bases from V and 10 bases from J, the junction contained 9 bases not matched to a gene.

This sequence joins TRBV21-1 and TRBJ1-1. TRBV21-1 represents a pseudogene. CDR3 size: 11 residues. CDR3 DNA: TGTGCCAGCAGACTAGACACTGAAGCTTTCTTT. Its translation: CASRLDTEAFF.

The gene calls are TRBV1 and TRBJ2-1; TRBD2, the table's D call, was not compared with the DNA. TRBV1 is classified as a pseudogene. The CDR3 contains 17 residues. The CDR3 bases are TGCACCAGCAGCCGAGAATCCGGGACTAGCGGTTACAATGAGCAGTTCTTC. This gives the protein CTSSRESGTSGYNEQFF.

The rearrangement joins TRBV28 to TRBJ2-7, with a possible D match to TRBD1 (6 bases). CDR3 length equals 14 residues. The ends were cut back, 6 bases at V and 2 bases at J, with 14 bases in the middle. The germline gives CDR1 MDHEN, CDR2 SYDVKM. The chain's CDR3 is CASRLTGHPYEQYF. The CDR3 DNA sequence: TGTGCCAGCAGACTTACGGGACACCCCTACGAGCAGTACTTC. The full variable domain, completed using reference TRBV28 and TRBJ2-7, is DVKVTQSSRYLVKRTGEKVFLECVQDMDHENMFWYRQDPGLGLRLIYFSYDVKMKEKGDIPEGYSVSREKKERFSLILESASTNQTSMYLCASRLTGHPYEQYFGPGTRLTVT.

Note on this clone: Its ends do not fully match the called genes, so a read error is possible. V is TRBV15 and J is TRBJ1-6; no clear D. The CDR3 runs to 13 residues. Germline V CDR1 and CDR2: LNHNV, YYDKDF (reference sequence). The CDR3 DNA follows: TGTGCCACCAGAAGAGCGTATGATTCACCCCTCCACTTT. The encoded protein is CATRRAYDSPLHF.

The chain employs TRBV4-3 and TRBJ1-2; 9 bases match TRBD1. Unmatched junction bases numbered 10, after V lost 1 base and J lost 4 bases. CDR3 length equals 17 residues. CDR1 is LGHNA and CDR2 is YSLEER in the germline V gene. The CDR3 region has the DNA TGCGCCAGCAGCCAAGTCCCCGGCACAGGGGGCACCTATGGCTACACCTTC. Amino acid sequence: CASSQVPGTGGTYGYTF.

This chain joins TRBV28 and TRBJ1-1; D uncertain. CDR1 is MDHEN, CDR2 SYDVKM, per germline. This CDR3 contains 12 residues. V lost 6 bases, J lost 2 bases, and 7 bases lay in between. CDR3 DNA: TGTGCCAGCAGGGCAGGAAACACTGAAGCTTTCTTT. This codes for CASRAGNTEAFF.

J is TRBJ1-2 and V is TRBV7-9, with D maybe TRBD1 (5 bases). This CDR3 is built from 14 residues. V lost 7 bases to trimming and J lost 6 bases, with 18 bases between them. Germline values: CDR1 SEHNR, CDR2 FQNEAQ (reference sequence). The CDR3 DNA follows: TGTGCCAGCACCCCATGGGGCGGGGGGAATGGCTACACCTTC. This encodes CASTPWGGGNGYTF. The whole variable domain, filled in from reference TRBV7-9 and TRBJ1-2, reads DTGVSQNPRHKITKRGQNVTFRCDPISEHNRLYWYRQTLGQGPEFLTYFQNEAQLEKSRLLSDRFSAERPKGSFSTLEIQRTEQGDSAMYLCASTPWGGGNGYTFGSGTRLTVV.

This chain links TRBV5-5 with TRBJ1-5; no definite D call. Between the trimmed V and J ends, which lost 0 bases and 0 bases, there was a span of 10 bases. There are 16 residues in the CDR3. Germline loops: CDR1 SGHKS, CDR2 YYEKEE (reference sequence). This chain's CDR3 is CASSLGRAYSNQPQHF. In DNA form, the CDR3 reads TGTGCCAGCAGCTTGGGTCGAGCTTATAGCAATCAGCCCCAGCATTTT.

This chain joins TRBV5-6 and TRBJ2-7; 7 nucleotides match TRBD1. V lost 5 bases, J lost 0 bases, and 11 bases stayed unmatched. This CDR3 is 16 amino acids long. Germline V gene data show CDR1 as SGHDT and CDR2 as YYEEEE. The CDR3 nucleotides are TGTGCCAGCAGTGGAACAGGGACAGTCCCCTCCTACGAGCAGTACTTC. It yields the protein CASSGTGTVPSYEQYF.

The chain combines TRBV9 with TRBJ2-7, with 10 bases matching TRBD1. This CDR3 comprises 15 residues. V was pared by 3 bases and J by 5 bases, with 8 bases of the junction left unmatched. Germline assignment: CDR1 SGDLS and CDR2 YYNGEE. CDR3 nucleotides: TGTGCCAGCAGCGGGACAGGGGGTAGAGGGGACGAGCAGTACTTC. Translated: CASSGTGGRGDEQYF.

This chain joins TRBV7-2 and TRBJ1-2; perhaps TRBD1 as D (6 bases). V was pared by 8 bases and J by 3 bases, with 19 bases between. Germline V lookup: CDR1 SGHTA, CDR2 FQGNSA. The CDR3 has 15 amino acids. DNA for the CDR3: TGTGCCAGCCTAACGTGGGGACAAATCGACTATGGCTACACCTTC. Its protein product is CASLTWGQIDYGYTF. Full variable domain (missing parts from reference TRBV7-2 and TRBJ1-2): GAGVSQSPSNKVTEKGKDVELRCDPISGHTALYWYRQSLGQGLEFLIYFQGNSAPDKSGLPSDRFSAERTGGSVSTLTIQRTQQEDSAVYLCASLTWGQIDYGYTFGSGTRLTVV.

The CDR3 DNA reads as TGCGCCAGCAGCTTAGGACTACGGGAGGGCCAGGTTGAGCAGTTCTTC. Translated: CASSLGLREGQVEQFF. This chain joins TRBV5-1 and TRBJ2-1, with TRBD2 identical over 8 bases. Per the germline V gene, CDR1 is SGHRS and CDR2 is YFSETQ. Trimming removed 2 bases from V and 9 bases from J; junction bases left unmatched: 13. There are 16 residues in the CDR3.